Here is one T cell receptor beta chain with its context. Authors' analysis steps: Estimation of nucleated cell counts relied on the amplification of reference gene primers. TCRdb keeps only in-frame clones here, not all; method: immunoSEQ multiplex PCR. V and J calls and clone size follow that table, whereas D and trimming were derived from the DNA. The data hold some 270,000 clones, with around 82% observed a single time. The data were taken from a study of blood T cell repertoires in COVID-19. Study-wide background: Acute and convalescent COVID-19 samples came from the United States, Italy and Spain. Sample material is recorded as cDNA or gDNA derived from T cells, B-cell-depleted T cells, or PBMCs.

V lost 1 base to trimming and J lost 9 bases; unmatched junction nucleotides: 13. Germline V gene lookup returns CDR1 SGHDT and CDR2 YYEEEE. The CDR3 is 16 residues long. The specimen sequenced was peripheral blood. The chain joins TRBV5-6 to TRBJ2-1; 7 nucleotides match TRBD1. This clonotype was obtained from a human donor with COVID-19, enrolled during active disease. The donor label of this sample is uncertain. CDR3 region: CASSLPRQGGFSEQFF. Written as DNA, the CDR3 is TGTGCCAGCAGCTTGCCCAGACAGGGTGGTTTTAGTGAGCAGTTCTTC.